What follows are 8 T cell receptor beta chains derived from one specimen sequenced in a study of shared clonotypes between healthy human individuals. Assay: immunoSEQ multiplex PCR; the TCRdb copy retains only in-frame clones and omits some. The profile shows roughly 2 million clones, 95% of them singletons. The sequencing sample was made of naive CD4+ T cells sorted from blood. Subset here: CD45RA+ positively selected. Every receptor here comes from a man between 18 and 35 years old in good health.

The chain uses TRBV6-4 and TRBJ1-6; a possible D gene is TRBD1 (6 bases). Trimming shortened V by 5 bases and J by 7 bases, and 24 bases separated the two germline ends. CDR3 length equals 18 residues. The germline V gene has CDR1 MRHNA and CDR2 SNTAGT. Written as DNA, the CDR3 is TGTGCCAGCAGTCATCCCGCCCCACAGGGAAAAGCCAATTCACCCCTCCACTTT. Encoded protein: CASSHPAPQGKANSPLHF.

V and J are TRBV9 and TRBJ1-2; unclear D gene. This CDR3 is 15 amino acids long. CDR1 SGDLS and CDR2 YYNGEE come from the germline V gene. Trimming shortened V by 0 bases and J by 1 base, and 10 bases separated the two germline ends. CDR3 bases: TGTGCCAGCAGCGTAGCTTCGAACATTAACTATGGCTACACCTTC. Protein sequence: CASSVASNINYGYTF. Full variable domain (outside the CDR3, taken from reference TRBV9 and TRBJ1-2): DSGVTQTPKHLITATGQRVTLRCSPRSGDLSVYWYQQSLDQGLQFLIQYYNGEERAKGNILERFSAQQFPDLHSELNLSSLELGDSALYFCASSVASNINYGYTFGSGTRLTVV.

The chain is built from TRBV30 and TRBJ2-3, with 7 bases matching TRBD2. V shed 1 base and J 1 base; nucleotides not matched to a gene: 8. CDR1 is GTSNPN and CDR2 is SVGIG in the germline V gene (reference sequence). The CDR3 is 16 amino acids. This CDR3 is CAWSGRTGGRTDTQYF. In DNA, the CDR3 is TGTGCCTGGAGTGGTCGTACGGGGGGACGCACAGATACGCAGTATTTT. Filled out from reference TRBV30 and TRBJ2-3, the complete variable domain reads SQTIHQWPATLVQPVGSPLSLECTVEGTSNPNLYWYRQAAGRGLQLLFYSVGIGQISSEVPQNLSASRPQDRQFILSSKKLLLSDSGFYLCAWSGRTGGRTDTQYFGPGTRLTVL.

The chain couples TRBV28 to TRBJ1-2; 9 nucleotides match TRBD1. V dropped 7 bases and J dropped 4; count of bases not matched to a gene: 7. Germline-derived CDR1 and CDR2 are MDHEN and SYDVKM. The CDR3 consists of 14 residues. The CDR3 region is CASTRDRDGYGYTF. DNA for the CDR3: TGTGCCAGCACGCGGGACAGGGATGGCTATGGCTACACCTTC.

The chain is built from TRBV4-2 and TRBJ1-1; no definite D call. Germline CDR1 LGHNA, CDR2 YNFKEQ. The CDR3 runs 13 residues. V lost 4 bases, J lost 4 bases, and 10 bases lay in between. The CDR3 spells CASSLRESTEAFF. CDR3 nucleotides: TGTGCCAGCAGCCTTAGGGAGAGCACTGAAGCTTTCTTT.

In its sample, this clone was seen many times. Other DNA variants within this sample encode the same CDR3. The chain is built from TRBV28 and TRBJ2-7; D gene unclear. Deletions cut 3 bases from V and 3 bases from J, with 6 bases between. The CDR3 runs to 12 residues. Germline-derived CDR1 and CDR2 are MDHEN and SYDVKM. The CDR3 protein is CASSLRSYEQYF. The CDR3 region has the DNA TGTGCCAGCAGTTTGCGGAGCTACGAGCAGTACTTC. Full variable domain (outside the CDR3, taken from reference TRBV28 and TRBJ2-7): DVKVTQSSRYLVKRTGEKVFLECVQDMDHENMFWYRQDPGLGLRLIYFSYDVKMKEKGDIPEGYSVSREKKERFSLILESASTNQTSMYLCASSLRSYEQYFGPGTRLTVT.

J is TRBJ2-1 and V is TRBV6-1; 9 bases fit TRBD2. The CDR3 loop spans 12 amino acids. CDR1 MNHNS and CDR2 SASEGT come from the germline V gene. V dropped 6 bases and J dropped 8; count of bases not matched to a gene: 2. DNA for the CDR3: TGTGCCAGCAGCAGACTAGCGGATGAGCAGTTCTTC. It encodes CASSRLADEQFF.

The CDR3 loop is CASSYWRTSGYEQYF. CDR3 bases: TGTGCCAGCAGTTACTGGCGGACTAGCGGCTACGAGCAGTACTTC. This sequence joins TRBV6-6 and TRBJ2-7, with TRBD2 matching over 10 bases. This CDR3 has 15 amino acids. Per germline, CDR1 MNHNY and CDR2 SVGAGI (reference sequence). J was trimmed by 3 bases and V by 1 base; bases with no gene match: 3.